This is a list of T cell receptor beta chains from one sample in a study of cytomegalovirus exposure and HLA in healthy donors. Libraries were prepared by immunoSEQ multiplex PCR; TCRdb keeps only in-frame clonotypes and omits some of them. The table has around 120,000 clones, approximately 72% seen once; the top ten hold 2.9%. Material for sequencing was PBMCs. The receptors shown here come from a human donor in good health. Each CDR3 is given with its conserved first and last residue. D genes are given only for firm matches. Not every row has a clone size; where given, it reads once, few, many or a size class.

CASSLKGAIPSGNTIYF	TGCGCCAGCAGCTTGAAGGGGGCGATCCCCTCTGGAAACACCATATATTTT	TRBV5-1	TRBJ1-3	-	TRBD1
CASRPISGANVLTF	TGTGCCAGCAGGCCTATCTCTGGGGCCAACGTCCTGACTTTC	TRBV11-2	TRBJ2-6	-	-
CASSRLRTGVVTDTQYF	TGTGCCAGCAGCCGCCTCCGGACAGGGGTTGTCACAGATACGCAGTATTTT	TRBV7-2	TRBJ2-3	-	TRBD1
CASRGRDSRGFVYGYTF	TGTGCCAGCAGAGGACGGGACAGTCGGGGGTTCGTCTATGGCTACACCTTC	TRBV11-1	TRBJ1-2	-	TRBD1
CASSISDTQYF	TGTGCCAGTAGTATCTCAGATACGCAGTATTTT	TRBV19	TRBJ2-3	-	-
CATTKGTGGVQPQHF	TGTGCCACCACCAAAGGGACAGGGGGCGTTCAGCCCCAGCATTTT	TRBV15	TRBJ1-5	-	TRBD1
CASFSTTGLGALNEQFF	TGTGCCAGCTTCTCCACCACCGGACTAGGGGCCCTCAATGAGCAGTTCTTC	TRBV28	TRBJ2-1	-	TRBD2
CSARLAFF	TGCAGTGCTAGACTAGCTTTCTTT	TRBV20-1	TRBJ1-1	-	-
CASSLAGAGGTEAFF	TGTGCCAGCAGCTTAGCAGGGGCCGGGGGCACTGAAGCTTTCTTT	TRBV7-6	TRBJ1-1	-	-
CASSVGPAGPTDTQYF	TGTGCCAGCAGCGTAGGCCCAGCGGGGCCCACAGATACGCAGTATTTT	TRBV9	TRBJ2-3	few	TRBD2
CASSFAPSGNYGYTF	TGTGCCAGCAGCTTTGCCCCCAGCGGAAACTATGGCTACACCTTC	TRBV27	TRBJ1-2	-	-
CASSWTSGRTTDTQYF	TGTGCCAGCAGTTGGACTAGCGGGAGAACCACAGATACGCAGTATTTT	TRBV2	TRBJ2-3	-	TRBD2
CASSSGGSAYEQYF	TGTGCCAGCAGCTCGGGGGGCAGCGCCTACGAGCAGTACTTC	TRBV7-2	TRBJ2-7	-	-
CASSSGTSLGETQYF	TGCGCCAGCAGCTCCGGGACTAGCCTCGGCGAGACCCAGTACTTC	TRBV5-1	TRBJ2-5	-	TRBD2
CASRGSADIQYF	TGTGCCAGCCGAGGATCGGCGGACATTCAGTACTTC	TRBV6-4	TRBJ2-4	-	-
CASSQGLAGGPDTQYF	TGTGCCAGCAGCCAAGGACTAGCGGGAGGGCCAGATACGCAGTATTTT	TRBV4-2	TRBJ2-3	few	TRBD2
CATTQGDRTGELFF	TGTGCCACCACCCAGGGGGATCGGACCGGGGAGCTGTTTTTT	TRBV6-5	TRBJ2-2	once	TRBD1
CASSQDQRQGRSNQPQHF	TGTGCCAGCAGCCAAGATCAGAGACAGGGTCGGAGCAATCAGCCCCAGCATTTT	TRBV4-2	TRBJ1-5	-	TRBD1
CASSLGRGPAEQFF	TGTGCCAGCAGTTTAGGCAGGGGGCCGGCTGAGCAGTTCTTC	TRBV27	TRBJ2-1	-	TRBD1
CASSSLAGGPTYEQYF	TGTGCCAGCAGTTCACTAGCGGGAGGGCCTACCTACGAGCAGTACTTC	TRBV27	TRBJ2-7	-	TRBD2
CASSAPGGETQYF	TGTGCCTCCTCGGCGCCTGGGGGGGAGACCCAGTACTTC	TRBV4-2	TRBJ2-5	once	-
CASSVGGGQPQHF	TGTGCCAGCAGCGTAGGGGGCGGACAGCCCCAGCATTTT	TRBV9	TRBJ1-5	once	-
CASSMNGEQYF	TGTGCCAGTAGTATGAACGGCGAGCAGTACTTC	TRBV19	TRBJ2-7	-	-
CASSLAGYEQYF	TGTGCCAGCAGCTTAGCCGGTTACGAGCAGTACTTC	TRBV11-2	TRBJ2-7	once	-
CASSEGIDSGANVLTF	TGTGCCAGCAGTGAGGGCATAGACTCTGGGGCCAACGTCCTGACTTTC	TRBV6-4	TRBJ2-6	few	-
CASSRGGRDTEAFF	TGTGCCAGCTCCCGCGGGGGACGGGACACTGAAGCTTTCTTT	TRBV18	TRBJ1-1	-	-
CVAEGAGGILRRGYTF	TGCGTCGCCGAAGGGGCAGGGGGGATTCTTCGTAGGGGCTACACCTTC	TRBV23-1	TRBJ1-2	-	TRBD1
CASSLPGTGKGYTF	TGTGCCAGCAGCCTACCCGGGACAGGGAAAGGCTACACCTTC	TRBV6-5	TRBJ1-2	many	TRBD1
CASSGGHWRNTGELFF	TGTGCCAGTAGCGGAGGGCACTGGCGGAACACCGGGGAGCTGTTTTTT	TRBV19	TRBJ2-2	few	-
CASSGDRGGETQYF	TGTGCCAGCAGTGGTGACAGGGGGGGGGAGACCCAGTACTTC	TRBV28	TRBJ2-5	-	TRBD1
CASSLLAAGSRETQYF	TGCGCCAGCAGCTTACTAGCGGCGGGGAGCCGGGAGACCCAGTACTTC	TRBV5-1	TRBJ2-5	once	TRBD2